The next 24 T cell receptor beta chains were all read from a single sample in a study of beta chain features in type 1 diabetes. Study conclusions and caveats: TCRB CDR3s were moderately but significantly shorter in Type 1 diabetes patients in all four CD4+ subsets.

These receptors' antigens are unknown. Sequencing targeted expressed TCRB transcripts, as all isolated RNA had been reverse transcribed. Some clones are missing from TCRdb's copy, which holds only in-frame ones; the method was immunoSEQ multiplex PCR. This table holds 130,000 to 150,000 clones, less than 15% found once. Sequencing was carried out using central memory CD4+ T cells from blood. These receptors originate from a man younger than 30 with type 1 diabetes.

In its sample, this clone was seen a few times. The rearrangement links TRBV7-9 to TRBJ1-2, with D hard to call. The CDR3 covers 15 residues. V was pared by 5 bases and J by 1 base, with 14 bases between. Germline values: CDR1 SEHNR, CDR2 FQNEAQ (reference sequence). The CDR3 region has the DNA TGTGCCAGCAGCCAAGGTTGGGCCAATAACTATGGCTACACCTTC. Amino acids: CASSQGWANNYGYTF.

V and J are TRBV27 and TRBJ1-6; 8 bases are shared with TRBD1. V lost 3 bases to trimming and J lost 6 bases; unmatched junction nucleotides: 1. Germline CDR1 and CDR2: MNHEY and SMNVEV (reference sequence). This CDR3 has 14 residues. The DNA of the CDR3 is TGTGCCAGCAGTTTTGACAGGGGTAATTCACCCCTCCACTTT. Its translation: CASSFDRGNSPLHF.

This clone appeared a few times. This CDR3 is CASSFLLASQETQYF. CDR3 DNA sequence: TGTGCCAGCAGCTTTTTACTTGCCAGCCAAGAGACCCAGTACTTC. The V call is TRBV5-6, the J call TRBJ2-5; D gene ambiguous. The CDR3 has 15 residues. Germline CDR1 reads SGHDT; CDR2 reads YYEEEE. Trimming cost V 2 bases and J 1 base, with 12 bases left between them. Looking up the rest from reference TRBV5-6 and TRBJ2-5 gives the full variable domain: DAGVTQSPTHLIKTRGQQVTLRCSPKSGHDTVSWYQQALGQGPQFIFQYYEEEERQRGNFPDRFSGHQFPNYSSELNVNALLLGDSALYLCASSFLLASQETQYFGPGTRLLVL.

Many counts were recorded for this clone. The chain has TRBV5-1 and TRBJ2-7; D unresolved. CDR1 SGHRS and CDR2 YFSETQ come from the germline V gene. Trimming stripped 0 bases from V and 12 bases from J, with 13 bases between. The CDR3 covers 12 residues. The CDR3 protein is CASSLEGSILYF. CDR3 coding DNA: TGCGCCAGCAGCTTGGAGGGCAGCATATTGTACTTC.

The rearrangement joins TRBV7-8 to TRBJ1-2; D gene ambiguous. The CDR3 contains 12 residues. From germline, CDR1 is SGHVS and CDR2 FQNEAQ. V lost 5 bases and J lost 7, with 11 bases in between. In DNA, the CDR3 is TGTGCCAGCAGCACAGATTGGGGTGGCTACACCTTC. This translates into CASSTDWGGYTF.

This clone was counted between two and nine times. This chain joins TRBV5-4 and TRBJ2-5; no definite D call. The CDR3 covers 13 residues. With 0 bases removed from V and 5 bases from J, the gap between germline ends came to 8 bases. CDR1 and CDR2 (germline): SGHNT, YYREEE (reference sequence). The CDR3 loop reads CASSLGERETQYF. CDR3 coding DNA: TGTGCCAGCAGCTTGGGAGAACGGGAGACCCAGTACTTC.

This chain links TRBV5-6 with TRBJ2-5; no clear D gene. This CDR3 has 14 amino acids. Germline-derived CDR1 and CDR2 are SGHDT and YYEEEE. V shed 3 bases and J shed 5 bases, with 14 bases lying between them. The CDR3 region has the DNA TGTGCCAGCAGCTCCCGGGCCCATGGGGAGACCCAGTACTTC. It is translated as CASSSRAHGETQYF. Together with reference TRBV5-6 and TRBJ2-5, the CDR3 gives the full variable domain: DAGVTQSPTHLIKTRGQQVTLRCSPKSGHDTVSWYQQALGQGPQFIFQYYEEEERQRGNFPDRFSGHQFPNYSSELNVNALLLGDSALYLCASSSRAHGETQYFGPGTRLLVL.

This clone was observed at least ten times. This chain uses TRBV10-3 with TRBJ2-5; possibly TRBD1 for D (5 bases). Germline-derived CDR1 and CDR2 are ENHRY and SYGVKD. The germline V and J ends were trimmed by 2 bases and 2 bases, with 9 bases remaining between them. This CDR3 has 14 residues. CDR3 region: CAISERQLQETQYF. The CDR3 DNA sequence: TGTGCCATCAGTGAGAGACAGCTTCAAGAGACCCAGTACTTC.

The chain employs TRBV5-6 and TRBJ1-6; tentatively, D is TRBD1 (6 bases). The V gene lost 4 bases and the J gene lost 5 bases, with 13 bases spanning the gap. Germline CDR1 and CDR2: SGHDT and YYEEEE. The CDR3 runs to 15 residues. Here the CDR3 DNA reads TGTGCCAGCAGCCCGGGGGCGGAGGATAATTCACCCCTCCACTTT. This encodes CASSPGAEDNSPLHF.

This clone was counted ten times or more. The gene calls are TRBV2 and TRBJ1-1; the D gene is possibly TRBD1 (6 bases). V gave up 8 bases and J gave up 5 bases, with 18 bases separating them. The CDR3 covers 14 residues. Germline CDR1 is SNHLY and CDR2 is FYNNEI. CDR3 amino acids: CASLSGQRLTEAFF. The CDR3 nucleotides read TGTGCCAGCTTGAGTGGACAGCGTCTTACTGAAGCTTTCTTT.

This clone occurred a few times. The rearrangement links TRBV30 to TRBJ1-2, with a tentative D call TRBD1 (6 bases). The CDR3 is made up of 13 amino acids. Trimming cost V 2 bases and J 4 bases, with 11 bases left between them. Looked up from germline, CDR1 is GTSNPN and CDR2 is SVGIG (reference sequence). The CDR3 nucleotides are TGTGCCTGGAGTCTATGGGACACCTATGGCTACACCTTC. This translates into CAWSLWDTYGYTF.

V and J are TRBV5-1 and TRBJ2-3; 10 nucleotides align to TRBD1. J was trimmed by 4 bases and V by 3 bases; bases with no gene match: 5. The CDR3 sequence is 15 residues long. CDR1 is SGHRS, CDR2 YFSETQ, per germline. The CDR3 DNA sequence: TGCGCCAGCAGCTGGGGACAGGGGTTCGCAGATACGCAGTATTTT. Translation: CASSWGQGFADTQYF.

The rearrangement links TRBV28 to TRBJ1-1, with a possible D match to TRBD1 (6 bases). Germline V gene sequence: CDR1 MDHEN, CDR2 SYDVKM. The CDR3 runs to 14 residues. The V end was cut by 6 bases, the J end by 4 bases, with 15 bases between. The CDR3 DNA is TGTGCCAGCAGGTCCGCGCTGGGGGCCACTGAAGCTTTCTTT. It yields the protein CASRSALGATEAFF.

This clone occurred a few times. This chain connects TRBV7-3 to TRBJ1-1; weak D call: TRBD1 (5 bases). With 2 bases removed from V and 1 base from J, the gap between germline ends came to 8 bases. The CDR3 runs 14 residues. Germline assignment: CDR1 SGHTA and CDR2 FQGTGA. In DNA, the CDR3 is TGTGCCAGCAGCTTAGCAGGGCCGAACACTGAAGCTTTCTTT. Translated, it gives CASSLAGPNTEAFF.

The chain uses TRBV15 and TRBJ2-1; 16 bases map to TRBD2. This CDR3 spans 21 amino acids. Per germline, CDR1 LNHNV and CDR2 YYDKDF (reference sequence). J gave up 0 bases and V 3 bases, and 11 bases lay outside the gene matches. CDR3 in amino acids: CATSRGLAGGLRLLSYNEQFF. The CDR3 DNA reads TGTGCCACCAGCAGGGGACTAGCGGGGGGGCTACGATTGCTCTCCTACAATGAGCAGTTCTTC.

CDR3 sequence reads: CASRGGGANVQPQHF. The CDR3, as DNA: TGTGCCAGCAGGGGCGGGGGCGCGAATGTGCAGCCCCAGCATTTT. This chain connects TRBV2 to TRBJ1-5, with a weak D call TRBD1 (6 bases). Per the germline V gene, CDR1 is SNHLY and CDR2 is FYNNEI. This CDR3 has 15 amino acids. Trimming removed 6 bases from V and 7 bases from J, with 19 bases in between.

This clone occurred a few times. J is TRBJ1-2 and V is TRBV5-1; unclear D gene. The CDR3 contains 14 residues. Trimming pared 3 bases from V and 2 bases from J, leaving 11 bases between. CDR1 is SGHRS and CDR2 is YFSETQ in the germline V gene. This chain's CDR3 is CASSSPPPNYGYTF. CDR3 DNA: TGCGCCAGCAGCTCCCCTCCACCCAACTATGGCTACACCTTC.

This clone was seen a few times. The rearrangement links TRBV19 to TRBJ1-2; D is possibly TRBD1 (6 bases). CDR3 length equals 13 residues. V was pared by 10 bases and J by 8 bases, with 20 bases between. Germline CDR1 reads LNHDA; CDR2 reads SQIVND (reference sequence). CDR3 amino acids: CATSSSAGVGYTF. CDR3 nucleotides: TGTGCCACGTCAAGCTCGGCAGGGGTAGGCTACACCTTC.

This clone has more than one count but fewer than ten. The CDR3 loop is CASSIQGTSLQETQYF. The CDR3 nucleotides read TGCGCCAGCAGCATCCAGGGGACCTCCTTACAAGAGACCCAGTACTTC. The chain combines TRBV5-1 with TRBJ2-5; weak D call: TRBD1 (6 bases). Germline CDR1 and CDR2: SGHRS and YFSETQ. The CDR3 sequence is 16 residues long. V lost 4 bases and J 2 bases, leaving 18 bases between the germline ends.

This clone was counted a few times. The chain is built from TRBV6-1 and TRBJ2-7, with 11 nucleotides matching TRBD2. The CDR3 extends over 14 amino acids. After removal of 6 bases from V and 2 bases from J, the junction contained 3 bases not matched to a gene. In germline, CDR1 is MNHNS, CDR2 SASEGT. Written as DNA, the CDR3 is TGTGCCAGCAGGACTAGCGGGGCGACCTACGAGCAGTACTTC. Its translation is CASRTSGATYEQYF.

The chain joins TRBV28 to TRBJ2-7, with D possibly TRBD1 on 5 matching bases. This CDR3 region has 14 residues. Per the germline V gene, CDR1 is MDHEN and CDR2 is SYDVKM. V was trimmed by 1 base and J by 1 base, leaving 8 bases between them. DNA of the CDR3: TGTGCCAGCAGTTTATCAGGGATATCCTACGAGCAGTACTTC. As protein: CASSLSGISYEQYF.

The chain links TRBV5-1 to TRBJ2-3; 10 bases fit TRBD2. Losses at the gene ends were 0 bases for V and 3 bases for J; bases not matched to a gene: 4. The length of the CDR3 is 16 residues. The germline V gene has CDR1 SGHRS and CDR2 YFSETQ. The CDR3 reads CASSLGLAGETDTQYF. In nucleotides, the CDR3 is TGCGCCAGCAGCTTGGGGCTAGCGGGGGAAACAGATACGCAGTATTTT.

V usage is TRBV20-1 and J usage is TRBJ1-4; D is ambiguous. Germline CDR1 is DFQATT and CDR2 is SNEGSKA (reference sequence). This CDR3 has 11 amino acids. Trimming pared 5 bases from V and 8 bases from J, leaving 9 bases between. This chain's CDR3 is CSAPWAEKLFF. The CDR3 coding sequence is TGCAGTGCTCCGTGGGCCGAAAAACTGTTTTTT.

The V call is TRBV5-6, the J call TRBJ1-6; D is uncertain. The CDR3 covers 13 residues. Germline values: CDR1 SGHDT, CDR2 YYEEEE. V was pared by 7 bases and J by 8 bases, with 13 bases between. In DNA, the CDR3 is TGTGCCAGCGGATGGACGGATGATTCACCCCTCCACTTT. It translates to CASGWTDDSPLHF. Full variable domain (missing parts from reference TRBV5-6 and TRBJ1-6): DAGVTQSPTHLIKTRGQQVTLRCSPKSGHDTVSWYQQALGQGPQFIFQYYEEEERQRGNFPDRFSGHQFPNYSSELNVNALLLGDSALYLCASGWTDDSPLHFGNGTRLTVT.